Below, 10 T cell receptor beta chains from the same sample are listed, as sequenced in a study of blood T cell repertoires in COVID-19. Data came from immunoSEQ multiplex PCR; TCRdb stores just in-frame clones and leaves some out. The sample carries fewer than 300,000 clones, around 82% recorded once. The material sequenced was peripheral blood. The receptors originated from a woman under 30 with acute or convalescent COVID-19.

This chain uses TRBV12-5 with TRBJ2-2; 8 bases line up with TRBD1. This CDR3 contains 18 residues. Germline trimming cut 1 base from V and 2 bases from J; bases unmatched to any gene: 9. CDR1 and CDR2 from the germline V gene are LGHNT and FRNRAP. This CDR3 reads CASGLASAGGFNTGELFF. DNA of the CDR3: TGTGCTAGTGGTTTGGCCTCGGCAGGGGGCTTCAACACCGGGGAGCTGTTTTTT. Filled out from reference TRBV12-5 and TRBJ2-2, the complete variable domain reads DARVTQTPRHKVTEMGQEVTMRCQPILGHNTVFWYRQTMMQGLELLAYFRNRAPLDDSGMPKDRFSAEMPDATLATLKIQPSEPRDSAVYFCASGLASAGGFNTGELFFGEGSRLTVL.

The chain is built from TRBV7-2 and TRBJ2-7, with 13 bases lining up with TRBD2. CDR1 and CDR2 from the germline V gene are SGHTA and FQGNSA. The CDR3 has 16 residues. The trim removed 5 bases at V and 2 bases at J, leaving 6 bases unmatched. The CDR3 nucleotides read TGTGCCAGCAGCCAAACCGGGACTAGCGGGACCTACGAGCAGTACTTC. Protein: CASSQTGTSGTYEQYF.

Ten or more counts support this clone. V is TRBV20-1 and J is TRBJ2-1, with TRBD2 as a possible D gene (6 bases). Germline CDR1 DFQATT, CDR2 SNEGSKA (reference sequence). V lost 3 bases and J 4 bases, leaving 13 bases between the germline ends. The CDR3 spans 14 residues. This CDR3 reads CSASTLGGYNEQFF. The CDR3 nucleotides read TGCAGTGCTAGTACCCTTGGGGGGTACAATGAGCAGTTCTTC.

J is TRBJ2-7 and V is TRBV25-1, with 10 positions matching TRBD1. The V gene's germline CDR1 is MGHDK and CDR2 SYGVNS. V lost 1 base, J lost 5 bases, and 14 bases stayed unmatched. CDR3 length equals 18 residues. Here the CDR3 reads CASSEFFIGTGEFHEQYF. CDR3 coding DNA: TGTGCCAGCAGTGAATTTTTTATTGGGACAGGGGAGTTCCACGAGCAGTACTTC.

The chain combines TRBV5-1 with TRBJ2-5; TRBD1 is a possible D gene (6 bases). Germline V gives CDR1 SGHRS, CDR2 YFSETQ. V lost 0 bases, J lost 4 bases, and 10 bases lay in between. The CDR3 contains 14 residues. For the CDR3, the DNA is TGCGCCAGCAGCTTGGAGGGACAAGGAGAGACCCAGTACTTC. Its protein is CASSLEGQGETQYF.

The V and J genes are TRBV4-3 and TRBJ2-1, with a weak D call TRBD2 (5 bases). V was trimmed by 0 bases and J by 7 bases, leaving 13 bases between them. The CDR3 sequence is 15 residues long. Germline-derived CDR1 and CDR2 are LGHNA and YSLEER. The CDR3 is CASSQDRASSNEQFF. For the CDR3, the DNA is TGCGCCAGCAGCCAAGATCGGGCTAGCAGTAATGAGCAGTTCTTC.

The chain employs TRBV27 and TRBJ2-2; D remains ambiguous. Germline V gene sequence: CDR1 MNHEY, CDR2 SMNVEV (reference sequence). The CDR3 sequence is 15 residues long. The V and J ends lost 0 bases and 7 bases respectively, with 12 bases between them. The CDR3 here is CASSLSAGYGGELFF. Written as DNA, the CDR3 is TGTGCCAGCAGTTTATCGGCAGGCTACGGCGGGGAGCTGTTTTTT.

The rearrangement uses TRBV6-5 and TRBJ1-4, with D perhaps TRBD1 (6 bases). Germline V CDR1 and CDR2: MNHEY, SVGAGI. The CDR3 runs to 15 residues. The V gene lost 2 bases and the J gene lost 6 bases, with 13 bases spanning the gap. The CDR3 loop is CASSYGGLEDEKLFF. The CDR3 DNA follows: TGTGCCAGCAGTTACGGGGGCCTGGAGGATGAAAAACTGTTTTTT.

V gene TRBV4-3 combines with J gene TRBJ2-7, with 7 bases matching TRBD1. Germline CDR1 and CDR2: LGHNA and YSLEER. The CDR3 extends over 16 amino acids. The trim removed 0 bases at V and 3 bases at J, leaving 8 bases unmatched. CDR3 nucleotide sequence: TGCGCCAGCAGCCAAGAAAGACAGGGATGGTTCTACGAGCAGTACTTC. Its translation is CASSQERQGWFYEQYF.

The chain links TRBV19 to TRBJ1-6; TRBD1 matches at 7 bases. Germline V gene lookup returns CDR1 LNHDA and CDR2 SQIVND (reference sequence). The CDR3 sequence is 17 residues long. Trimming took 6 bases from V and 8 from J; bases not matched to a gene: 16. The CDR3 protein is CASRRQGAPYSDSPLHF. Here the CDR3 DNA reads TGTGCCAGTAGGAGACAGGGCGCTCCCTATTCGGATTCACCCCTCCACTTT.